Included here is one T cell receptor (beta chain) sequence, with context. There is no known antigen for this receptor. No qualities accompany the bases; no much larger clone lies one base away. The data stem from a study of T cells after posttransplantation cyclophosphamide (dated by TCRdb to the mid-2010s). In the study overall: Using TRB sequencing, the study followed how the T cell repertoire rebuilt after myeloablative bone marrow transplantation with posttransplantation cyclophosphamide given as GVHD prophylaxis. Samples from roughly 32 PTCy-treated patients, along with samples from 16 of their related bone marrow donors, underwent antigen receptor sequencing. Blood from all 35 or so PTCy patients with 1-year posttransplant specimens was subjected to TRB sequencing. TRB sequencing was also done on up to roughly 3 additional blood samples from 2 to 5.2 years after transplant in 3 patients, and on pretransplant blood from 4 patients. Because TRA and TRB clonality correlated tightly in fewer than ten samples, the subsequent TCR analyses were limited to TRB only. Public TRB sequences were checked against a database of over 3,500 sequences associated with responses to pathogens, tumor antigens, self-antigens and alloantigens. Points the paper makes about the study in general: Donor-recipient similarity was low at 1-2 months but rose over the first year, and later blood repertoires were often dominated by donor CD8+ memory clones. The TRB repertoires of T cells infiltrating skin or the GI tract showed only limited overlap with the TRB repertoires found in blood. Across over 40 patients, TRB clonality was highly associated with recipient CMV seropositivity and CMV reactivation, and diversity in PTCy patients was similar to diversity in CNI/methotrexate controls.

Peripheral blood samples were provided by related bone marrow donors on the day of marrow donation. Peripheral blood and bone marrow mononuclear cells were isolated by Ficoll-Hypaque density centrifugation and were cryopreserved. FACS on a FACSAria II was used to sort CD4+ and CD8+ T cells, including the naive and memory subsets. TRB sequencing used genomic DNA with the immunoSEQ assay at survey resolution or the hsTCRB kit. The original pipeline was this. Initial read processing used immunoSEQ software, and repertoire analyses used the LymphoSeq R package. Clonality was calculated as 1 minus normalized Shannon entropy, and the Gini coefficient was also calculated for each TRB dataset. Phenotypes of unsorted samples were inferred by mapping TRB sequences from sorted subsets of the recipient or donor onto unsorted samples of the same recipient. TCRdb took this table from immuneACCESS and kept in-frame rearrangements with V and J called. Such tables lack part of the clones; where checked against another copy, unresolved V genes explain under half of the gap, and the rest is unexplained. For V, J and clone size, that table is used; D and trimming come from the DNA. This sample gives roughly 17,000 clones in total; approximately 87% of them show up just once. The top ten constitute about 9.1% of the sample.

Sequences were obtained from memory CD4+ T cells sorted from blood. The TCR comes from a man under 40 in good health and a related stem cell transplant donor.

The DNA sequence follows: TGTGCCAGCTCACCAGTGGACAGGGGGAGTAGCAATCAGCCCCAGCATTTT. This yields the protein CASSPVDRGSSNQPQHF. Recombination linked TRBV18 to TRBJ1-5, with 10 bases matching TRBD1. The CDR3 runs 17 residues from the cysteine to the phenylalanine. The DNA shown is the 51-base CDR3, in frame from base 1. The germline V gene provides CDR1 KGHSH and CDR2 LQKENI. V ends up 2 bases short and J 0 bases short, with an unmatched junction base count of 4. Joined to the reference TRBV18 and TRBJ1-5 proteins, this CDR3 gives the full variable domain: NAGVMQNPRHLVRRRGQEARLRCSPMKGHSHVYWYRQLPEEGLKFMVYLQKENIIDESGMPKERFSAEFPKEGPSILRIQQVVRGDSAAYFCASSPVDRGSSNQPQHFGDGTRLSIL.